Each of the 3 T cell receptor beta chains below was sequenced from the same sample in a study of blood T cell repertoires in COVID-19. The table came from immunoSEQ multiplex PCR; TCRdb's copy has only in-frame clones and leaves some out. Of fewer than 90,000 clones in the sample, 82% are singletons; the top ten hold around 10%. Sequencing was carried out using peripheral blood. The receptors here all came from a man between 45 and 60 years old with acute or convalescent COVID-19.

This chain links TRBV6-5 with TRBJ2-2; 10 bases map to TRBD2. The V and J ends lost 6 bases and 7 bases, in that order; junction bases with no gene match: 5. The CDR3 loop spans 14 amino acids. In germline, CDR1 is MNHEY, CDR2 SVGAGI. The CDR3 sequence: CASRHGTSDGELFF. The CDR3 DNA sequence: TGTGCCAGCAGACACGGGACTAGCGACGGGGAGCTGTTTTTT.

This chain uses TRBV18 with TRBJ2-7; TRBD1 agrees at 11 bases. Germline assignment: CDR1 KGHSH and CDR2 LQKENI. V dropped 3 bases and J dropped 1; count of bases not matched to a gene: 2. This CDR3 spans 15 amino acids. CDR3 coding DNA: TGTGCCAGCTCACCGGGGACAGGGGGTTCCTACGAGCAGTACTTC. It encodes CASSPGTGGSYEQYF. Drawing the rest from reference TRBV18 and TRBJ2-7, the complete variable domain is NAGVMQNPRHLVRRRGQEARLRCSPMKGHSHVYWYRQLPEEGLKFMVYLQKENIIDESGMPKERFSAEFPKEGPSILRIQQVVRGDSAAYFCASSPGTGGSYEQYFGPGTRLTVT.

As for this clone: This CDR3 is also generated by other DNA sequences in the sample. This sequence joins TRBV11-2 and TRBJ1-4, with D possibly matching TRBD1 (5 bases). The V end was cut by 1 base, the J end by 7 bases, with 10 bases between. This CDR3 has 14 amino acids. The germline V gene encodes CDR1 SGHAT and CDR2 FQNNGV. CDR3 DNA sequence: TGTGCCAGCAGCTTAGGGCAGGGAAGTGAAAAACTGTTTTTT. Protein sequence: CASSLGQGSEKLFF.